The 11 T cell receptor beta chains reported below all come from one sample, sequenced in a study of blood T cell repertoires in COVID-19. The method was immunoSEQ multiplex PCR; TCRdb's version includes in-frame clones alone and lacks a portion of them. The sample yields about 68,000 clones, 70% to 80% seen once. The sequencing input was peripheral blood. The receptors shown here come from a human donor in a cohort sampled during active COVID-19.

The CDR3 DNA reads as TGCGCCAGCAGCCTGACGTTCGGACAGGGGGACTATGGCTACACCTTC. Translation: CASSLTFGQGDYGYTF. This rearrangement joins TRBV4-3 to TRBJ1-2, with 10 positions matching TRBD1. V was clipped by 4 bases and J by 3 bases; unmatched bases: 8. Per germline, CDR1 LGHNA and CDR2 YSLEER. The CDR3 contains 16 residues.

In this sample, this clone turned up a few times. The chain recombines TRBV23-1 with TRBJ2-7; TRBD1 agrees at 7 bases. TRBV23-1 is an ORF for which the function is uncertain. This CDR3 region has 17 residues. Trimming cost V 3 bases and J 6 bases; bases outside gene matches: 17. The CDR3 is CASSHPFDRVINCEQYV. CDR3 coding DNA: TGCGCCAGCAGTCATCCCTTTGACAGGGTGATAAATTGCGAGCAGTACGTC.

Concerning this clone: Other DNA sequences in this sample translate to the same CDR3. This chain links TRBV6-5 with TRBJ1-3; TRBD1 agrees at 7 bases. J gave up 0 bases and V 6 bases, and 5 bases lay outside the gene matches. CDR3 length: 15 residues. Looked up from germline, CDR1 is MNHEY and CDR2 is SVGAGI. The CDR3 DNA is TGTGCCAGCAGCTACAGGGGAAGCTCTGGAAACACCATATATTTT. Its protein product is CASSYRGSSGNTIYF.

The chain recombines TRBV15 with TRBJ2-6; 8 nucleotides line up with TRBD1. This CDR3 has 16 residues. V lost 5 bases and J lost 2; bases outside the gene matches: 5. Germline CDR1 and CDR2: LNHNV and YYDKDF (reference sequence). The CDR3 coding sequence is TGTGCCACCAGCCGAGCAGGGGGCGCTGGGGCCAACGTCCTGACTTTC. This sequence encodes CATSRAGGAGANVLTF. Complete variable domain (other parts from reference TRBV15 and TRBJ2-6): DAMVIQNPRYQVTQFGKPVTLSCSQTLNHNVMYWYQQKSSQAPKLLFHYYDKDFNNEADTPDNFQSRRPNTSFCFLDIRSPGLGDTAMYLCATSRAGGAGANVLTFGAGSRLTVL.

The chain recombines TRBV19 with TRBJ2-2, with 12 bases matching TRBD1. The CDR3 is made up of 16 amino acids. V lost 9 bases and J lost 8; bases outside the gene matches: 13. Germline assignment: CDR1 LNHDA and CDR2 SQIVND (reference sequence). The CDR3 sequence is CASRRGGQGAAGELFF. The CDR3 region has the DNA TGTGCCAGCCGCCGGGGGGGACAGGGGGCGGCGGGGGAGCTGTTTTTT.

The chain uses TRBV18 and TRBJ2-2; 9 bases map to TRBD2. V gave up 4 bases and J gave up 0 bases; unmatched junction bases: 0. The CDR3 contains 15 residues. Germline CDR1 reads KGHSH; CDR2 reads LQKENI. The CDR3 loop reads CASSRTSANTGELFF. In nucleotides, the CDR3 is TGTGCCAGCTCACGGACTAGCGCGAACACCGGGGAGCTGTTTTTT.

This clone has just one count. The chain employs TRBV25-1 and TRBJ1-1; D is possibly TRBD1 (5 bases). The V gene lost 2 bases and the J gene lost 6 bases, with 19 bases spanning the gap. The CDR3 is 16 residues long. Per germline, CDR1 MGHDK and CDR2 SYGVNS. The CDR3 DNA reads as TGTGCCAGCAGTGAAAAGGGGAGGAGGAAACGTTCTGAAGCTTTCTTT. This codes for CASSEKGRRKRSEAFF.

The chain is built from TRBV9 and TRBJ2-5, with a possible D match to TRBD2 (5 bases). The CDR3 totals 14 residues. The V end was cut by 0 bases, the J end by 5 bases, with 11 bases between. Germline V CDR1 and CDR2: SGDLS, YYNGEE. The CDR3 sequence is CASSVGDGDETQYF. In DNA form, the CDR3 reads TGTGCCAGCAGCGTAGGAGACGGGGATGAGACCCAGTACTTC.

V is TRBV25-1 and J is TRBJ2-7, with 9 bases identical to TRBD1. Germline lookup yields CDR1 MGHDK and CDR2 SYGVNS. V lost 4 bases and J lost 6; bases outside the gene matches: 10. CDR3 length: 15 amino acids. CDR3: CASSGLRDRAIEQYV. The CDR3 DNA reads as TGTGCCAGCAGTGGACTCCGGGACAGGGCAATCGAGCAGTACGTC.

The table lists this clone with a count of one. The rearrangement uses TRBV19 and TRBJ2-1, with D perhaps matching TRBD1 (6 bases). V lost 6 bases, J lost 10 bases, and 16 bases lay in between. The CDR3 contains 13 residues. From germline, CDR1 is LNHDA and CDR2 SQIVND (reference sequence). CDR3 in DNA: TGTGCCAGTAGGGGATTTCGAACAGGGGAGCAGTTCTTC. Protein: CASRGFRTGEQFF.

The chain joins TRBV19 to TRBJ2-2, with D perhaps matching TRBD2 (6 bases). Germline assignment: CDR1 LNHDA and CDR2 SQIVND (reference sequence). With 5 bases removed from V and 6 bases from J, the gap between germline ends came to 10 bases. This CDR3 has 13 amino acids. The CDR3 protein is CASSSTSPGELFF. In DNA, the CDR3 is TGTGCCAGTAGTTCGACTAGTCCCGGGGAGCTGTTTTTT.